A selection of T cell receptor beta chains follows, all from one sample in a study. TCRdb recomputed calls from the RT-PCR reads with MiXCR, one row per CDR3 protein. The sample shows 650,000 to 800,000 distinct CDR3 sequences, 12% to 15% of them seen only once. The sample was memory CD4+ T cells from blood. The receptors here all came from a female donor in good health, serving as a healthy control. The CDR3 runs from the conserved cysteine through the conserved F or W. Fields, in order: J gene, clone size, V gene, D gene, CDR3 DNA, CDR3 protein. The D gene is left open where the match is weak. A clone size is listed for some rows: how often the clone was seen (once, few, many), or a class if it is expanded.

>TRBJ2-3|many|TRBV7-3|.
TGTGCCAGCAGCTTGGATACAGGGCCAGATACGCAGTATTTT
CASSLDTGPDTQYF
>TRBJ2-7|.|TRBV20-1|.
TGCAGTGGGATCGGGAGCTACGAGCAGTACTTC
CSGIGSYEQYF
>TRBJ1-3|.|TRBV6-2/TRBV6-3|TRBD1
TGTGCCAGCACCCGACAGGGGACCAACTCTGGAAACACCATATATTTT
CASTRQGTNSGNTIYF
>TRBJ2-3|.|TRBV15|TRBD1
TGTGCCACCAGTCGAGCGGGACAGGGTACAGATACGCAGTATTTT
CATSRAGQGTDTQYF
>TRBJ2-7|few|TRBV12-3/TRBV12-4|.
TGTGCCAGCACTCCCGGGCCTAACTCTTACGAGCAGTACTTC
CASTPGPNSYEQYF
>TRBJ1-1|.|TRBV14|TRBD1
TGTGCCAGCAGCCCCCCCATAGTCGGGACAGGGGGCGTCACTGAAGCTTTCTTT
CASSPPIVGTGGVTEAFF
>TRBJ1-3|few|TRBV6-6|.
TGTGCCAGCAGGAACTCTGGAAACACCATATATTTT
CASRNSGNTIYF
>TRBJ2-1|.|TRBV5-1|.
TGCGCCAGCACCGAGGGGGACTCCTACAATGAGCAGTTCTTC
CASTEGDSYNEQFF
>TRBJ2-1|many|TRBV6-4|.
TGTGCCAGCAGTGAGAGTCCGGAGGCTCCCTCCCAGTTCTTC
CASSESPEAPSQFF
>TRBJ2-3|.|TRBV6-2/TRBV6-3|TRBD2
TGTGCCAGCAGTTACTTCAGCGGGAGTGGTACAGATACGCAGTATTTT
CASSYFSGSGTDTQYF
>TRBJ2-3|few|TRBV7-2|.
TGTGCCAGCAGCTTGATCGGGAGACTTAGCACAGATACGCAGTATTTT
CASSLIGRLSTDTQYF
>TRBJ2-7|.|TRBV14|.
TGTGCCAGCAGCCAAGAAAGATCCGATAGTGGGCAGTACTTC
CASSQERSDSGQYF
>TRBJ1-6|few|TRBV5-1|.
TGCGCCAGCAGCTCCCCGACCCCCGGGGCGGATTCACCCCTCCACTTT
CASSSPTPGADSPLHF
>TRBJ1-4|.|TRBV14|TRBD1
TGTGCCAGCAGCCAAAGGACAGGGGCTAAAGAAAAACTGTTTTTT
CASSQRTGAKEKLFF
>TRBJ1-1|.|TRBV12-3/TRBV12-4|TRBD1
TGTGCCAGCAGTGCCTTCGACAGGGGTATAGCTTTCTTT
CASSAFDRGIAFF
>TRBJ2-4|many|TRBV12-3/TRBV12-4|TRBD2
TGTGCCAGCAGTTTTGGCGGGAGCACCGAGAACATTCAGTACTTC
CASSFGGSTENIQYF
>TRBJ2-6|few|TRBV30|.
TGTGCCGGGGAAGCCTCTGGGGCCAACGTCCTGACTTTC
CAGEASGANVLTF
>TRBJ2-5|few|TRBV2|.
TGTGCCAGCAAGGGCAGTATGGCTAGCCCCAAAGAGACCCAGTACTTC
CASKGSMASPKETQYF
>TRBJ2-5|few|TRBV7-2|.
TGTGCCAGCAGCTTAAAGGGGCTAAACAACCAAGAGACCCAGTACTTC
CASSLKGLNNQETQYF
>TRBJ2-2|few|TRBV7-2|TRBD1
TGTGCCAGCAGCTATGTCCCGGGACAGGGGCCTCAGCCGTTGGAGCTGTTTTTT
CASSYVPGQGPQPLELFF
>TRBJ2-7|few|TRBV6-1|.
TGTGCCGCCTGGGGACGGGACACCTCCTACGAGCAGTACTTC
CAAWGRDTSYEQYF
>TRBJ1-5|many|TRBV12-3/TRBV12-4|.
TGTGCCAGCAGCGCGTCCGAACTCAATCAGCCCCAGCATTTT
CASSASELNQPQHF
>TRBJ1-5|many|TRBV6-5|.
TGTGCCAGCAGTTACTCCCAAACGACCCATCAGCCCCAGCATTTT
CASSYSQTTHQPQHF
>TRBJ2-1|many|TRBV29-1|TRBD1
TGCAGCGGACAGGGGACAGGGGAAAGTTACGAGCAGTTCTTC
CSGQGTGESYEQFF
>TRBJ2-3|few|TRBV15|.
TGTGCCACCAGCAGAGGACAAGAAGGAGATACGCAGTATTTT
CATSRGQEGDTQYF
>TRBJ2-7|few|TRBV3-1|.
TGTGCCAGCAGCCAAGGCGCGACGAACGTCGTTTTC
CASSQGATNVVF
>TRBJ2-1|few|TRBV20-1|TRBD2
TGCAGTGCTAGTTTGATAGCGGGTAACAATGAGCAGTTCTTC
CSASLIAGNNEQFF
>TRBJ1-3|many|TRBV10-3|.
TGTGCCATCAGTAGACAGATCTCTGGAAACACCATATATTTT
CAISRQISGNTIYF
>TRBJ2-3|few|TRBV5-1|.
TGCGCCAGCAGCTTGGTCCCCGAAGATACGCAGTATTTT
CASSLVPEDTQYF
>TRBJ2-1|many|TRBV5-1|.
TGCGCCAGCAGCTTCACAGACATCTACAATGAGCAGTTCTTC
CASSFTDIYNEQFF
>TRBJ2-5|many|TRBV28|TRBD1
TGTGCCAGCAGTTCCCCGCTGGGACAGGGGCTGGGGACCCAGTACTTC
CASSSPLGQGLGTQYF
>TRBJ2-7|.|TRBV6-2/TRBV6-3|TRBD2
TGTGCCAGCAGTTATCCGCGGACTAGCGGGATTTACGAGCAGTACTTC
CASSYPRTSGIYEQYF
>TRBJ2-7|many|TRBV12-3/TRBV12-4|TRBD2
TGTGCCAGCAGCCTCCTCCGGCTAGCGGGAGTCAACGAGCAGTACTTC
CASSLLRLAGVNEQYF
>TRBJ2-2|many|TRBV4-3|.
TGCGCCAGCAGCCAAAATCCGACTGTTGGCACCGGGGAGCTGTTTTTT
CASSQNPTVGTGELFF
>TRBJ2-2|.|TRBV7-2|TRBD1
TGTGCCAGCAGCGCCGGACAGGGGTGGAGCGGGGAGCTGTTTTTT
CASSAGQGWSGELFF
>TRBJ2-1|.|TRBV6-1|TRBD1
TGTGCCAGCAGTAACCGCTGGGACAGCCACAATGAGCAGTTCTTC
CASSNRWDSHNEQFF